One and the same sample provided the 5 T cell receptor beta chains below, sequenced in a study of vaccination effects on CD4 cells after COVID-19. TCRdb keeps only in-frame clones here, not all; method: immunoSEQ multiplex PCR. This sample has about 66,000 clones, with under 85% found just once. Before sequencing, viral peptide pools were used by the ViraFEST assay to expand antigen-specific CD4+ T cells. The authors isolated CD4+ T cells after about eleven days of culture. Participants each got two BNT162b2 or mRNA-1273 vaccine doses. For these receptors, no antigen is known. This material consisted of CD4+ T cells from PBMCs cultured with HCoV-OC43 spike peptides, taken after COVID-19 vaccination. Subset specified: HCoV-OC43 spike overlapping peptide pool stimulation. The receptors derive from a human donor who received a COVID-19 vaccine.

This clone was recorded only once. J is TRBJ1-3 and V is TRBV9; D is ambiguous. V was clipped by 0 bases and J by 0 bases, with 4 bases between them. Germline CDR1 SGDLS, CDR2 YYNGEE. The CDR3 is 14 amino acids. The CDR3 coding sequence is TGTGCCAGCAGCGTAGCGATCTCTGGAAACACCATATATTTT. It specifies CASSVAISGNTIYF.

The V call is TRBV5-1, the J call TRBJ1-4; D uncertain. Trimming shortened V by 0 bases and J by 6 bases, and 18 bases separated the two germline ends. The CDR3 loop spans 17 amino acids. Germline V gene sequence: CDR1 SGHRS, CDR2 YFSETQ. The CDR3 here is CASSLDPLRAEYEKLFF. CDR3 bases: TGCGCCAGCAGCTTGGACCCCCTGAGGGCCGAGTATGAAAAACTGTTTTTT.

The genes are TRBV5-1 and TRBJ2-5; D unclear. Trimming pared 4 bases from V and 2 bases from J, leaving 12 bases between. Per germline, CDR1 SGHRS and CDR2 YFSETQ. The CDR3 has 14 amino acids. DNA for the CDR3: TGCGCCAGCAGCCTGGGTCTTGTACAAGAGACCCAGTACTTC. It encodes CASSLGLVQETQYF.

The V call is TRBV30, the J call TRBJ2-3; maybe TRBD2 (6 bases). V was shortened by 4 bases and J by 1 base, with 12 bases between the two germline ends. This CDR3 comprises 14 residues. In germline, CDR1 is GTSNPN, CDR2 SVGIG (reference sequence). The CDR3 nucleotides are TGTGCCTGGAACCTAGCGAAGGGCACAGATACGCAGTATTTT. It codes for CAWNLAKGTDTQYF.

A single count supports this clone. The chain carries TRBV5-1 and TRBJ2-1; TRBD1 agrees at 7 bases. V was pared by 5 bases and J by 9 bases, with 17 bases of the junction left unmatched. This CDR3 comprises 16 residues. Germline V gene lookup returns CDR1 SGHRS and CDR2 YFSETQ. The CDR3 DNA is TGCGCCAGCAGTCGGGACAGTCCACAATTAGGAGGTGAGCAGTTCTTC. It codes for CASSRDSPQLGGEQFF.